What follows are 20 T cell receptor beta chains derived from one specimen sequenced in a study of T cell clonality in common variable immunodeficiency. The protocol was immunoSEQ multiplex PCR, while the TCRdb copy is restricted to in-frame clones and leaves out a portion. This sample carries roughly 60,000 clones, none of them present only once. Sequencing was carried out using peripheral blood mononuclear cells. The receptors shown here come from a person aged 18 to 75 in good health.

Ten or more counts support this clone. The CDR3 extends 3 residues past the end of the read, so its final part is completed from the germline J gene. V and J are TRBV12-3 or TRBV12-4 and TRBJ1-6; 9 bases are a match to TRBD1. Trimming removed 2 bases from V and 10 bases from J; junction bases left unmatched: 9. CDR3 size: 16 residues. Partial CDR3 DNA: TGTGCCAGCAGTTTATTAGGGACAGGGATTGGGTCACCC. Its protein is CASSLLGTGIGSP. The full CDR3 sequence reads CASSLLGTGIGSPLHF.

This clone was detected ten times or more. Coverage ceases 3 residues before the CDR3 finishes, and the germline J gene fills in the end. V is TRBV5-6 and J is TRBJ2-5; D is unclear. Germline CDR1 SGHDT, CDR2 YYEEEE. This CDR3 comprises 11 residues. Trimming took off 4 bases at V and 2 bases at J, with 3 bases between the two ends. The sequenced CDR3 bases are TGTGCCAGCAGCCTTCAAGAGACC. This sequence encodes CASSLQET. The CDR3 reads in full as CASSLQETQYF. The complete variable domain, with remaining parts taken from reference TRBV5-6 and TRBJ2-5, reads DAGVTQSPTHLIKTRGQQVTLRCSPKSGHDTVSWYQQALGQGPQFIFQYYEEEERQRGNFPDRFSGHQFPNYSSELNVNALLLGDSALYLCASSLQETQYFGPGTRLLVL.

In its sample, this clone was seen many times. The DNA read from the CDR3 is TGCGCCAGCAGCTTGGGCTTACAGGGGACCTACGAG. Translation gives CASSLGLQGTYE. The entire CDR3 reads CASSLGLQGTYEQYF. The chain carries TRBV5-1 and TRBJ2-7, with 7 nucleotides matching TRBD1. The read ends 3 residues shy of where the CDR3 ends; the end is completed using the germline J gene. V dropped 0 bases and J dropped 2; count of bases not matched to a gene: 5. This CDR3 region has 15 residues. Per germline, CDR1 SGHRS and CDR2 YFSETQ.

The table lists this clone with many counts. The read terminates 3 residues before the CDR3 end, so the remaining end is supplied by the germline J gene. This rearrangement joins TRBV7-3 to TRBJ2-1; 7 bases map to TRBD1. The CDR3 is 13 residues long. With 4 bases clipped from V and 6 bases from J, the junction kept 3 bases outside the gene matches. In germline, CDR1 is SGHTA, CDR2 FQGTGA. The CDR3 DNA, read in part, is TGTGCCAGCAGCTCGACAGGGAGCAATGAG. Residues: CASSSTGSNE. The CDR3 as a whole reads CASSSTGSNEQFF.

This clone was counted many times. The CDR3 goes on 3 residues after the read ends, and that part is filled in from the germline J gene. The chain carries TRBV20-1 and TRBJ2-1; a weak D match, TRBD2 (6 bases). The germline V gene has CDR1 DFQATT and CDR2 SNEGSKA (reference sequence). This CDR3 is 11 amino acids long. The covered CDR3 bases are TGCAGCCCCCGACGGGGGAATGAG. Translating gives CSPRRGNE. From start to end, the CDR3 is CSPRRGNEQFF.

This clone was seen ten or more times. The read gets to within 3 residues of the CDR3 end, and the germline J gene fills in the rest. This chain connects TRBV19 to TRBJ2-7, with TRBD2 matching 8 bases. In germline, CDR1 is LNHDA, CDR2 SQIVND (reference sequence). This CDR3 is 15 amino acids long. V lost 0 bases to trimming and J lost 2 bases; unmatched junction nucleotides: 3. Incomplete CDR3 DNA: TGTGCCAGTAGTATAGATGCGGGAGGCGCCTACGAG. The encoded protein is CASSIDAGGAYE. The CDR3 in full is CASSIDAGGAYEQYF.

This clone was seen many times. The sequenced fragment ends 3 residues before the CDR3 boundary, so the rest is inferred from the germline J gene. The J gene is TRBJ2-7, the V gene TRBV10-3; tentative D call: TRBD1 (6 bases). Germline assignment: CDR1 ENHRY and CDR2 SYGVKD. The CDR3 runs 13 residues. Trimming left V 4 bases short and J 3 bases short, with 10 bases between. CDR3 sequence reads: CAISGTDSYEQYF. CDR3 DNA (partial): TGTGCCATCAGTGGGACGGACAGCTACGAG.

In its sample, this clone was seen many times. Read data end 3 residues before the CDR3 end; the end is taken from the germline J gene. V is TRBV18 and J is TRBJ2-5, with D tentatively TRBD2 (5 bases). The CDR3 is 15 amino acids. CDR1 is KGHSH and CDR2 is LQKENI in the germline V gene. Trimming cost V 2 bases and J 5 bases, with 15 bases left between them. Incomplete CDR3 DNA: TGTGCCAGCTCACCAAAGGCAGACGGGGAGGAGACC. Its protein is CASSPKADGEET. The complete CDR3 reads CASSPKADGEETQYF. The full variable domain, in which reference TRBV18 and TRBJ2-5 provide the parts outside the CDR3, is NAGVMQNPRHLVRRRGQEARLRCSPMKGHSHVYWYRQLPEEGLKFMVYLQKENIIDESGMPKERFSAEFPKEGPSILRIQQVVRGDSAAYFCASSPKADGEETQYFGPGTRLLVL.

In its sample, this clone was seen many times. The read stops 3 residues short of the end of the CDR3; the missing end is completed from the germline J gene. The chain is built from TRBV5-6 and TRBJ2-1; D remains unclear. This CDR3 spans 14 amino acids. Germline lookup yields CDR1 SGHDT and CDR2 YYEEEE. Trimming took off 1 base at V and 5 bases at J, with 10 bases between the two ends. The chain's CDR3 is CASSLFPGDNEQFF. CDR3 DNA (partial): TGTGCCAGCAGCTTGTTCCCAGGAGACAATGAG.

This clone was observed many times. The CDR3 end falls 3 residues outside the read, so it is completed with the germline J gene. The chain combines TRBV7-9 with TRBJ1-6; tentative D call: TRBD1 (6 bases). Per the germline V gene, CDR1 is SEHNR and CDR2 is FQNEAQ (reference sequence). Trimming left V 6 bases short and J 6 bases short, with 9 bases between. The CDR3 consists of 13 residues. The CDR3 loop reads CASRGGGNSPLHF. The sequenced CDR3 bases are TGTGCCAGCAGAGGAGGGGGTAATTCACCC.

To note about this clone: A much larger clone is a single base away; this may be a read error. The CDR3 extends 3 residues past the end of the read, so its final part is completed from the germline J gene. The J gene is TRBJ2-3, the V gene TRBV19; 7 positions match TRBD2. Germline V lookup: CDR1 LNHDA, CDR2 SQIVND (reference sequence). There are 15 residues in the CDR3. CDR3 sequence reads: CASSIGGRGTDAQYF. CDR3 bases read: TGTGCCAGTAGTATAGGTGGGAGGGGAACAGATGCG.

This clone was picked up many times. The read halts 3 residues ahead of the CDR3 end, with the missing end drawn from the germline J gene. The chain couples TRBV20-1 to TRBJ2-7; tentative D call: TRBD1 (6 bases). Germline V gives CDR1 DFQATT, CDR2 SNEGSKA (reference sequence). The CDR3 spans 12 residues. V was shortened by 6 bases and J by 0 bases, with 9 bases between the two germline ends. The CDR3 DNA, read in part, is TGCAGTGCACGACAGGCCTCCTACGAG. Translated: CSARQASYE. The entire CDR3 sequence reads CSARQASYEQYF.

This clone occurred many times. The observed sequence ends 3 residues before the CDR3 terminus, with the missing tail filled in from the germline J gene. This sequence joins TRBV20-1 and TRBJ2-1, with a weak D call TRBD1 (6 bases). The CDR3 is made up of 14 amino acids. CDR1 DFQATT and CDR2 SNEGSKA come from the germline V gene (reference sequence). V was trimmed by 3 bases and J by 5 bases, leaving 14 bases between them. Incomplete CDR3 DNA: TGCAGTGCTAGCATGCCGGGACACAACAATGAG. Amino acids: CSASMPGHNNE. The CDR3, in full, reads CSASMPGHNNEQFF.

This clone was seen at least ten times. Possible read error: a much larger clone is one base away. The read terminates 3 residues ahead of where the CDR3 ends, so the germline J gene completes it. The chain links TRBV2 to TRBJ1-5; 7 bases match TRBD1. Per the germline V gene, CDR1 is SNHLY and CDR2 is FYNNEI. J lost 1 base, V lost 5 bases, and 2 bases had no gene match. The CDR3 totals 14 residues. CDR3 sequence reads: CASSWGQSNQPQHF. CDR3 DNA (partial): TGTGCCAGCAGTTGGGGACAGAGCAATCAGCCC.

This clone was observed at least ten times. The read terminates 3 residues before the CDR3 end, so the remaining end is supplied by the germline J gene. The chain combines TRBV7-3 with TRBJ2-3; tentative D call: TRBD1 (5 bases). This CDR3 is 14 amino acids long. With 5 bases removed from V and 4 bases from J, the gap between germline ends came to 13 bases. Germline V gene sequence: CDR1 SGHTA, CDR2 FQGTGA. CDR3 loop: CASSPTQGADTQYF. Partial CDR3 DNA: TGTGCCAGCAGCCCTACTCAAGGGGCAGATACG.

Only a few counts were recorded for this clone. Sequencing ends 3 residues short of the CDR3 end; the germline J gene provides the rest. V is TRBV20-1 and J is TRBJ2-7; tentatively, D is TRBD1 (6 bases). V lost 0 bases to trimming and J lost 2 bases, with 17 bases between them. Germline CDR1 DFQATT, CDR2 SNEGSKA (reference sequence). The CDR3 runs 16 residues. The sequenced CDR3 bases are TGCAGTGCTAGAGACAGGGGTCCGGCGGGCACCTACGAG. The encoded protein is CSARDRGPAGTYE. The entire CDR3 reads CSARDRGPAGTYEQYF.

This clone was detected ten times or more. The read falls 3 residues short of the CDR3 end, and the missing part is taken from the germline J gene. The chain carries TRBV6-1 and TRBJ2-5; a possible D gene is TRBD1 (5 bases). Trimming left V 2 bases short and J 5 bases short, with 12 bases between. In germline, CDR1 is MNHNS, CDR2 SASEGT. CDR3 size: 14 residues. The part of the CDR3 DNA that was read is TGTGCCAGCAGTGAATCCTGGGGCCGGGAGACC. Translating gives CASSESWGRET. The whole CDR3 sequence is CASSESWGRETQYF.

This clone has at least ten counts. The covered CDR3 bases are TGTGCCAGTAGTAGGAGACAGGGCGGAGGATACGAG. Its translation is CASSRRQGGGYE. The entire CDR3 protein is CASSRRQGGGYEQYF. This chain joins TRBV19 and TRBJ2-7, with 7 bases identical to TRBD1. Read data end 3 residues before the CDR3 end; the end is taken from the germline J gene. Losses at the gene ends were 4 bases for V and 4 bases for J; bases not matched to a gene: 10. This CDR3 spans 15 amino acids. Germline V gene lookup returns CDR1 LNHDA and CDR2 SQIVND (reference sequence).

This clone was seen many times. The CDR3 end is not reached by the read, which stops 3 residues before it; the germline J gene fills it in. The chain uses TRBV30 and TRBJ2-5, with D possibly TRBD2 on 6 matching bases. Looked up from germline, CDR1 is GTSNPN and CDR2 is SVGIG (reference sequence). V lost 2 bases to trimming and J lost 1 base, with 17 bases between them. CDR3 size: 16 residues. CDR3 bases read: TGTGCCTGGAGTCCATCCCTGACTAGTCTCCAAGAGACC. It is translated as CAWSPSLTSLQET. The entire CDR3 protein reads CAWSPSLTSLQETQYF.

This clone was recorded at least ten times. Sequencing ends 3 residues short of the CDR3 end; the germline J gene provides the rest. The chain is built from TRBV19 and TRBJ1-5; D remains ambiguous. The length of the CDR3 is 13 residues. The germline V gene has CDR1 LNHDA and CDR2 SQIVND (reference sequence). V dropped 9 bases and J dropped 3 bases, with 12 bases sitting between them. The covered CDR3 bases are TGTGCCAGCGCTTCAGTCGTCAATCAGCCC. Translated: CASASVVNQP. The entire CDR3 protein reads CASASVVNQPQHF.